Here is one T cell receptor (beta chain) with its context. The target antigen is unknown. This entry comes from a study of CD8+ T cells in alopecia areata. Study results and caveats: The study also sequences resident alphabeta T cells of normal skin in scalp samples.

Germline trimming cut 5 bases from V and 4 bases from J; bases unmatched to any gene: 3. The germline gives CDR1 MNHEY, CDR2 SMNVEV (reference sequence). This CDR3 is 13 amino acids long. Reverse transcription of extracted RNA yielded cDNA, which provided the sequencing template. Only in-frame clones appear in the TCRdb table, and some are missing; sequencing was by immunoSEQ multiplex PCR. The table includes 65,000 to 100,000 clones, just over 50% detected once. This clonotype originated in a human donor with alopecia areata. Source material: NKG2D-high CD8+ T cells sorted from blood. The chain recombines TRBV27 with TRBJ2-5, with TRBD1 matching over 8 bases. CDR3 in DNA: TGTGCCAGCAGTGTCGACAGGGGAGAGACCCAGTACTTC. Translating it yields CASSVDRGETQYF.